The present T cell receptor (beta chain) was sequenced within a study of cytomegalovirus exposure and HLA in healthy donors. Study overall: The 120 validation repertoires were reported in a later analysis to have been generated on the same platform as the roughly 670 first-cohort repertoires. Study outcomes and limitations: The authors listed 150 to 200 TCR beta chains as cytomegalovirus-associated.

The donors formed part of the roughly 110-subject validation cohort, distinct from the roughly 700-subject first cohort. Method: immunoSEQ multiplex PCR; TCRdb's copy keeps in-frame clones and lacks some. Of around 150,000 clones listed, roughly 90% are singletons. Trimming removed 1 base at V and 0 bases at J, with 12 bases between. CDR3 size: 17 residues. CDR1 and CDR2 from the germline V gene are SEHNR and FQNEAQ (reference sequence). With respect to this clone: Antigen specificity is unknown.

The sequenced sample consisted of PBMCs. The source of this sequence is a man between 18 and 35 years old in good health and CMV-seropositive. The V and J genes are TRBV7-9 and TRBJ1-4; D might be TRBD1 (6 bases). Here the CDR3 reads CASSLETGIATNEKLFF. The CDR3 DNA is TGTGCCAGCAGCTTAGAGACAGGAATTGCAACTAATGAAAAACTGTTTTTT.